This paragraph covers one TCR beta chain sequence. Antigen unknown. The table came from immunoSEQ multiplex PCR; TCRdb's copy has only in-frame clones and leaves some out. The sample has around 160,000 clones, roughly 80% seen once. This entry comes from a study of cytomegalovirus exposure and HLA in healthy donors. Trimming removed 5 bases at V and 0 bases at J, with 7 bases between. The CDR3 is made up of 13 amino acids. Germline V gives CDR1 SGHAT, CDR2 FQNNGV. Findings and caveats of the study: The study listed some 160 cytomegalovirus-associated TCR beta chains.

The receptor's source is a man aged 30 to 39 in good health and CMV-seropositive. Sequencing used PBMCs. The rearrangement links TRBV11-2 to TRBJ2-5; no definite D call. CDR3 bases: TGTGCCAGCAGCCCCCGGTACCAAGAGACCCAGTACTTC. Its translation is CASSPRYQETQYF.